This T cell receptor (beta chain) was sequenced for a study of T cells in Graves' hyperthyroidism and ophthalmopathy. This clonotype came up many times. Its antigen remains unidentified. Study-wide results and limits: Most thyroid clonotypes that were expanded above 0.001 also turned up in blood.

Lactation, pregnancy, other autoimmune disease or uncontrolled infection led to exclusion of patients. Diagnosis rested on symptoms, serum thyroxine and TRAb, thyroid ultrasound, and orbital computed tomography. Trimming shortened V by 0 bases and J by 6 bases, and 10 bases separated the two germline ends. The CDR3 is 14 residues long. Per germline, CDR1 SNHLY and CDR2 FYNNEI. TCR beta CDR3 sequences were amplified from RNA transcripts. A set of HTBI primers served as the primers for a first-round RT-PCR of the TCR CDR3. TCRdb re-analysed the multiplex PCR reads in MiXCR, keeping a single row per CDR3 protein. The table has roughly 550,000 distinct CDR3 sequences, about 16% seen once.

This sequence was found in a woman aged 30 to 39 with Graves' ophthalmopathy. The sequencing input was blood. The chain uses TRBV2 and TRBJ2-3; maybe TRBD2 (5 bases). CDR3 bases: TGTGCCAGCAGTGAAGCGGAGGCGATGGATACGCAGTATTTT. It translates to CASSEAEAMDTQYF.